This T cell receptor (beta chain) was sequenced during a study of T-cell memory formation after mild COVID-19. Broader study findings: Of the contracting clones, CD4+ ones lay mainly in CM and EM, and CD8+ ones in EMRA. Cross-reactive memory seemingly joined, as some responding clones were found in pre-infection memory. Day 15 to 85 contracting clones showed balanced CD4/CD8; later expanders leaned CD4+.

5'RACE with constant-segment primers built TCRalpha and TCRbeta cDNA libraries with UMIs. TCRdb re-called the 5' RACE reads through MiXCR, storing one row per CDR3 protein. This repertoire shows some 150,000 distinct CDR3 sequences, around 21% found once; its top ten account for 2% to 2.5%. The CDR3 sequence is 15 residues long. CDR1 is SGHTA and CDR2 is FQGTGA in the germline V gene. J lost 5 bases, V lost 5 bases, and 9 bases had no gene match. About this clonotype itself: Its antigen remains unknown.

The source of this sequence is an adult woman who had mild COVID-19 (a few samples of this study predate the infection). Cell type and time point are not known. Input material: PBMCs or a T cell subset sorted from them (not recorded which). The chain joins TRBV7-3 to TRBJ2-1; 7 nucleotides align to TRBD1. The CDR3 loop reads CASSPYRGRHNEQFF. The CDR3 DNA is TGTGCCAGCAGCCCGTACAGGGGACGGCACAATGAGCAGTTCTTC.